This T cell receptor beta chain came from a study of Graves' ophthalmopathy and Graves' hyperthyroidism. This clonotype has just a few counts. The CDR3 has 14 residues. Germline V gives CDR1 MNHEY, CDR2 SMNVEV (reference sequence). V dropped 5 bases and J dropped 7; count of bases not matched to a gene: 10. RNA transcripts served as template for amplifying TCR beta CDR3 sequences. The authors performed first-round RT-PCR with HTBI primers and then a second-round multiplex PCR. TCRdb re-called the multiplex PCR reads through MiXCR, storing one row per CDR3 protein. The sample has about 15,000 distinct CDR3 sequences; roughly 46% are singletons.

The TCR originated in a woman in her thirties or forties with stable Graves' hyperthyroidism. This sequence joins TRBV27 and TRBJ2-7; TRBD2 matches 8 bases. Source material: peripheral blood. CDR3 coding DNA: TGTGCCAGCAGTAGTGGGACTAGACCCCTTGAGCAGTACTTC. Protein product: CASSSGTRPLEQYF.